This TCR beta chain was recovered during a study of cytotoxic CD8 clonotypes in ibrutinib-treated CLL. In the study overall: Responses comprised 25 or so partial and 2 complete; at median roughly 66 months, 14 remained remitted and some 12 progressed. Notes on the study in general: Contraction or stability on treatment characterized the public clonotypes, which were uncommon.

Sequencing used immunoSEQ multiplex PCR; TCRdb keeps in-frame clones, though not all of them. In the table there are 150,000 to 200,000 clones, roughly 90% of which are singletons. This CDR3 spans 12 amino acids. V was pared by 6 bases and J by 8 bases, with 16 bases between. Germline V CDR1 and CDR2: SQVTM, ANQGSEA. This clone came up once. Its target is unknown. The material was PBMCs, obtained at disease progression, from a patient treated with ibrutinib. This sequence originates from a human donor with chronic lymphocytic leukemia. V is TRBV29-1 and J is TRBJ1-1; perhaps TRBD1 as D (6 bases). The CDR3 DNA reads TGCAGCGTCACCCCCACAGGGCCAGAAGCTTTCTTT. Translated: CSVTPTGPEAFF.